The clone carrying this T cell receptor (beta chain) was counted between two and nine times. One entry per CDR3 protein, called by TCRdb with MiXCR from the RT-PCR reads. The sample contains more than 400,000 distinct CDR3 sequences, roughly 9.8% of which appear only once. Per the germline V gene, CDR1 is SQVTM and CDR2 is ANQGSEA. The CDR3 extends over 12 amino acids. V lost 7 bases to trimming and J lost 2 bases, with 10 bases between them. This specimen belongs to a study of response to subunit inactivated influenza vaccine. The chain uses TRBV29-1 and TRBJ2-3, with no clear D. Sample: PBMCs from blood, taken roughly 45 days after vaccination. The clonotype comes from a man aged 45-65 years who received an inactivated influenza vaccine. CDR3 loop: CSAESHTDTQYF. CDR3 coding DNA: TGCAGCGCCGAGTCCCACACAGATACGCAGTATTTT.